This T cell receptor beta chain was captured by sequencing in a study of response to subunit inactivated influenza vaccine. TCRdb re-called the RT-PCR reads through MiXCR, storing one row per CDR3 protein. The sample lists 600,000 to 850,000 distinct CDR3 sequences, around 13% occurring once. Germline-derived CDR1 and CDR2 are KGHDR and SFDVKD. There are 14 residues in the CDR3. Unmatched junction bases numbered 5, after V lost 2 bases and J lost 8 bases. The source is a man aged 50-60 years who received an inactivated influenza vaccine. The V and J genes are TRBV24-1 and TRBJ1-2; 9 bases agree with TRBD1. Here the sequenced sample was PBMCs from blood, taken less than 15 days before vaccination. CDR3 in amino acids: CATSDSRDRAGYTF. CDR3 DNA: TGTGCCACCAGTGATTCCCGGGACAGGGCCGGCTACACCTTC.